These 26 T cell receptor beta chains came from one sample sequenced in a study of Tregs in tolerant kidney transplant recipients. Measured with immunoSEQ multiplex PCR; TCRdb has only the in-frame clones, and not every one. Here the sample spans about 18,000 clones, roughly four fifths being singletons. Sample: Tregs from blood. These receptors were obtained from a human donor in good health.

The CDR3: CSARGSAAQYF. CDR3 DNA sequence: TGCAGTGCCCGGGGCTCGGCGGCCCAGTACTTC. The rearrangement joins TRBV20-1 to TRBJ2-5; D tentatively reads TRBD1 or TRBD2 (5 bases each). The germline V gene encodes CDR1 DFQATT and CDR2 SNEGSKA (reference sequence). The CDR3 consists of 11 residues. Trimming pared 6 bases from V and 9 bases from J, leaving 14 bases between.

This chain links TRBV5-6 with TRBJ2-2; tentatively, D is TRBD1 (6 bases). The V end was cut by 4 bases, the J end by 1 base, with 11 bases between. Per germline, CDR1 SGHDT and CDR2 YYEEEE. CDR3 length equals 15 residues. CDR3 region: CASSALQGNTGELFF. The CDR3 coding sequence is TGTGCCAGCAGCGCCCTACAGGGGAACACCGGGGAGCTGTTTTTT.

V is TRBV5-8 and J is TRBJ1-5; D perhaps matches TRBD1 (5 bases). V gave up 5 bases and J gave up 0 bases, with 9 bases separating them. CDR3 length: 14 amino acids. CDR1 is SGHTS, CDR2 YDEGEE, per germline. CDR3 nucleotide sequence: TGTGCCAGCAGGTTAAGGGGTAGCAATCAGCCCCAGCATTTT. Translated: CASRLRGSNQPQHF.

V usage is TRBV10-3 and J usage is TRBJ2-5, with D perhaps TRBD2 (7 bases). Germline CDR1 reads ENHRY; CDR2 reads SYGVKD. Trimming cost V 7 bases and J 11 bases, with 20 bases left between them. This CDR3 has 13 amino acids. The CDR3 nucleotides read TGTGCCATCACACGTCAGGGGACTACGGAGCAGTACTTC. Encoded protein: CAITRQGTTEQYF.

Sample share makes this clone medium-sized (0.01 to 0.1%). This chain's CDR3 is CASSRDRNYGYTF. The DNA of the CDR3 is TGTGCCAGCAGCCGGGACAGAAATTATGGCTACACCTTC. The gene calls are TRBV5-6 and TRBJ1-2, with 7 bases aligning to TRBD1. V shed 4 bases and J 5 bases; nucleotides not matched to a gene: 5. Germline loops: CDR1 SGHDT, CDR2 YYEEEE. The CDR3 runs 13 residues.

The rearrangement joins TRBV20-1 to TRBJ2-7; D call uncertain. The germline V gene has CDR1 DFQATT and CDR2 SNEGSKA (reference sequence). The CDR3 is 11 residues long. Trimming stripped 5 bases from V and 3 bases from J, with 8 bases between. CDR3 residues: CSAQQNYEQYF. The DNA for the CDR3 is TGCAGTGCTCAACAGAACTACGAGCAGTACTTC.

The chain has TRBV19 and TRBJ2-1, with D perhaps TRBD2 (6 bases). The CDR3 contains 13 residues. The V end lost 3 bases, the J end lost 3 bases, and 6 bases lay between the germline ends. Germline V gives CDR1 LNHDA, CDR2 SQIVND (reference sequence). CDR3 sequence: CASSIGGYNEQFF. The CDR3 DNA is TGTGCCAGTAGTATCGGGGGCTACAATGAGCAGTTCTTC.

Only one count was recorded for this clone. The chain carries TRBV6-6 and TRBJ1-6, with 9 nucleotides matching TRBD1. CDR1 and CDR2 (germline): MNHNY, SVGAGI (reference sequence). This CDR3 has 15 residues. V was clipped by 2 bases and J by 8 bases; unmatched bases: 4. CDR3 protein: CASSYRQGEDSPLHF. Here the CDR3 DNA reads TGTGCCAGCAGTTACCGACAGGGGGAGGATTCACCCCTCCACTTT.

V usage is TRBV19 and J usage is TRBJ1-2, with D perhaps TRBD1 (5 bases). V was pared by 6 bases and J by 0 bases, with 11 bases between. This CDR3 has 14 residues. CDR1 is LNHDA, CDR2 SQIVND, per germline (reference sequence). The CDR3 region has the DNA TGTGCCAGTAGGACGGGGGGTTCTAACTATGGCTACACCTTC. Its protein is CASRTGGSNYGYTF.

The chain is built from TRBV7-2 and TRBJ1-5, with 7 bases identical to TRBD1. The V gene's germline CDR1 is SGHTA and CDR2 FQGNSA. The J segment lost 6 bases and the V segment lost 1 base, leaving 6 bases of the junction unmatched. The CDR3 length is 15 residues. The CDR3 region is CASSLEATGRQPQHF. CDR3 sequence (DNA): TGTGCCAGCAGCTTAGAGGCGACAGGGCGTCAGCCCCAGCATTTT.

The V gene is TRBV6-5, the J gene TRBJ2-1, with D possibly matching TRBD1 (5 bases). Trimming stripped 2 bases from V and 7 bases from J, with 15 bases between. CDR3 size: 15 residues. Germline loops: CDR1 MNHEY, CDR2 SVGAGI. CDR3 sequence: CASSYGAPPRNEQFF. CDR3 DNA: TGTGCCAGCAGTTACGGGGCGCCCCCCCGGAATGAGCAGTTCTTC.

CDR3 sequence (DNA): TGTGCCAGCAGCTTGCGCCAGGGGAGCTCCTATAATTCACCCCTCCACTTT. Translated: CASSLRQGSSYNSPLHF. The gene calls are TRBV5-6 and TRBJ1-6, with TRBD1 as a possible D gene (6 bases). Looked up from germline, CDR1 is SGHDT and CDR2 is YYEEEE. The CDR3 consists of 17 residues. V was shortened by 1 base and J by 0 bases, with 11 bases between the two germline ends.

The CDR3 nucleotides read TGCGCCAGCAGTGAGGTTGCACAGGGGATTAGTCAGCCCCAGCATTTT. Its translation: CASSEVAQGISQPQHF. The genes are TRBV10-2 and TRBJ1-5, with 7 bases aligning to TRBD1. The CDR3 runs to 16 residues. Losses at the gene ends were 2 bases for V and 6 bases for J; bases not matched to a gene: 10. CDR1 and CDR2 (germline): WSHSY, SAAADI.

The chain carries TRBV6-5 and TRBJ2-2; weak D call: TRBD1 (5 bases). The CDR3 is made up of 14 amino acids. The V and J ends lost 8 bases and 4 bases respectively, with 14 bases between them. In germline, CDR1 is MNHEY, CDR2 SVGAGI. The CDR3 loop reads CASFGRALTGELFF. DNA of the CDR3: TGTGCCAGCTTTGGCAGGGCCCTCACCGGGGAGCTGTTTTTT.

The gene calls are TRBV5-1 and TRBJ1-2, with TRBD1 identical over 7 bases. Germline-derived CDR1 and CDR2 are SGHRS and YFSETQ. This CDR3 spans 14 amino acids. The ends lost 7 bases at V and 6 bases at J; junction bases unmatched: 12. The CDR3 is CASGKRQGGDGYTF. The CDR3 DNA sequence: TGCGCCAGCGGGAAGCGACAGGGAGGGGATGGCTACACCTTC.

The chain employs TRBV6-5 and TRBJ1-4, with TRBD1 identical over 8 bases. With 6 bases clipped from V and 4 bases from J, the junction kept 7 bases outside the gene matches. Germline lookup yields CDR1 MNHEY and CDR2 SVGAGI. The CDR3 consists of 15 residues. The DNA for the CDR3 is TGTGCCAGCAGCCGTTGGACAGGGATTAATGAAAAACTGTTTTTT. Translation: CASSRWTGINEKLFF.

This clone was counted once. V and J are TRBV6-4 and TRBJ1-1; 7 nucleotides line up with TRBD1. CDR1 is MRHNA, CDR2 SNTAGT, per germline. The CDR3 loop spans 15 amino acids. With 6 bases clipped from V and 1 base from J, the junction kept 8 bases outside the gene matches. The CDR3 DNA is TGTGCCAGCAGATATGGGGACAGACAGAACACTGAAGCTTTCTTT. Translation gives CASRYGDRQNTEAFF.

This chain connects TRBV13 to TRBJ2-2; possibly TRBD2 for D (5 bases). This CDR3 is built from 16 residues. Germline V gene lookup returns CDR1 PRHDT and CDR2 FYEKMQ (reference sequence). V was pared by 8 bases and J by 3 bases, with 19 bases between. This CDR3 reads CASRGSRGVDTGELFF. The CDR3, as DNA: TGTGCCAGCCGGGGATCTCGGGGAGTAGACACCGGGGAGCTGTTTTTT.

The chain combines TRBV4-1 with TRBJ2-5; D is unclear. Germline V gene data show CDR1 as MGHRA and CDR2 as YSYEKL. With 4 bases removed from V and 5 bases from J, the gap between germline ends came to 11 bases. This CDR3 comprises 13 residues. CDR3: CASSLFLRETQYF. CDR3 nucleotide sequence: TGCGCCAGCAGCCTTTTCTTAAGGGAGACCCAGTACTTC.

This rearrangement joins TRBV4-2 to TRBJ2-5; either TRBD1 or TRBD2 may supply D (7 bases each). CDR1 and CDR2 (germline): LGHNA, YNFKEQ. V lost 3 bases, J lost 2 bases, and 16 bases lay in between. CDR3 length: 16 residues. CDR3 in amino acids: CASSHGAGGEQETQYF. CDR3 DNA sequence: TGTGCCAGCAGCCATGGCGCAGGGGGGGAGCAAGAGACCCAGTACTTC.

The chain uses TRBV19 and TRBJ2-1; TRBD2 matches at 8 bases. V shed 5 bases, J shed 9 bases, and the junction held 9 bases outside the gene matches. Germline V CDR1 and CDR2: LNHDA, SQIVND (reference sequence). CDR3 size: 14 residues. The CDR3 spells CASSQHRLAFEQFF. DNA for the CDR3: TGTGCCAGTAGTCAACACCGACTAGCGTTTGAGCAGTTCTTC.

This sequence joins TRBV9 and TRBJ2-5, with D possibly matching TRBD2 (5 bases). V gave up 0 bases and J gave up 5 bases, with 11 bases separating them. The CDR3 sequence is 14 residues long. Germline CDR1 reads SGDLS; CDR2 reads YYNGEE. CDR3 sequence reads: CASSVVPSSETQYF. The CDR3 DNA reads as TGTGCCAGCAGCGTAGTCCCTAGCTCGGAGACCCAGTACTTC. The whole variable domain, remainder taken from reference TRBV9 and TRBJ2-5, is DSGVTQTPKHLITATGQRVTLRCSPRSGDLSVYWYQQSLDQGLQFLIQYYNGEERAKGNILERFSAQQFPDLHSELNLSSLELGDSALYFCASSVVPSSETQYFGPGTRLLVL.

The chain joins TRBV29-1 to TRBJ2-1; D is ambiguous. The CDR3 length is 11 residues. Germline V gene data show CDR1 as SQVTM and CDR2 as ANQGSEA. CDR3 nucleotides: TGCAGTGGGGTCACGGTGTATGAGCAGTTCTTC. Protein product: CSGVTVYEQFF.

The rearrangement joins TRBV7-8 to TRBJ2-7; D gene uncertain. This CDR3 region has 15 residues. The V gene's germline CDR1 is SGHVS and CDR2 FQNEAQ. V lost 1 base, J lost 3 bases, and 13 bases lay in between. Here the CDR3 DNA reads TGTGCCAGCAGCTTAGTTGCTGGCGGCGGCTACGAGCAGTACTTC. Protein product: CASSLVAGGGYEQYF. The full variable domain, in which reference TRBV7-8 and TRBJ2-7 provide the parts outside the CDR3, is GAGVSQSPRYKVAKRGQDVALRCDPISGHVSLFWYQQALGQGPEFLTYFQNEAQLDKSGLPSDRFFAERPEGSVSTLKIQRTQQEDSAVYLCASSLVAGGGYEQYFGPGTRLTVT.

The chain carries TRBV19 and TRBJ1-5, with D possibly matching TRBD1 (5 bases). Germline-derived CDR1 and CDR2 are LNHDA and SQIVND (reference sequence). V was cut by 9 bases and J by 7 bases, with 13 bases left in between. This CDR3 is built from 12 residues. The DNA of the CDR3 is TGTGCCAGCGGGGGGGATATCCAGCCCCAGCATTTT. Encoded protein: CASGGDIQPQHF.

This chain uses TRBV2 with TRBJ2-3, with D possibly being TRBD2 (5 bases). This CDR3 comprises 13 residues. Germline CDR1 is SNHLY and CDR2 is FYNNEI. Trimming removed 6 bases from V and 5 bases from J, with 12 bases in between. Here the CDR3 reads CASRSGSRDTQYF. CDR3 bases: TGTGCCAGCAGGTCGGGGTCGAGAGATACGCAGTATTTT.